This T cell receptor (beta chain) is drawn from a study of PD-1 blockade in classical Hodgkin lymphoma. The wider study: Patients were infused with nivolumab 3 mg/kg every 2 weeks.

Following autologous stem cell transplantation, relapse occurred in every patient, and exposure to brentuximab vedotin varied. Notes on the study in general: The study reported lower baseline TCR diversity in newly diagnosed patients than in healthy donors. Diversity in CD4+ TCRs, unlike that measured in CD8+ TCRs, had risen significantly by C4D1. Repertoire difference causes, possibly disease activity or prior therapy, remain undefined.

The CDR3 totals 16 residues. CDR1 and CDR2 from the germline V gene are KGHSH and LQKENI. V dropped 8 bases and J dropped 0; count of bases not matched to a gene: 11. Regarding this clone: Its antigen is as yet unknown.

Clones were sequenced by immunoSEQ multiplex PCR, and TCRdb holds only the in-frame ones, with some missing. The sample shows 70,000 or so clones, 71% of them seen only once. The starting material was peripheral blood mononuclear cells (PBMCs), obtained before the second cycle of nivolumab. V and J are TRBV18 and TRBJ1-1, with 8 bases aligning to TRBD1. The TCR was taken from a human donor with classical Hodgkin lymphoma. The CDR3, as DNA: TGTGCCAGCCAACTGGGGAGACAGGGGTTGAACACTGAAGCTTTCTTT. Protein product: CASQLGRQGLNTEAFF. The entire variable domain, with the rest obtained from reference TRBV18 and TRBJ1-1, is as follows: NAGVMQNPRHLVRRRGQEARLRCSPMKGHSHVYWYRQLPEEGLKFMVYLQKENIIDESGMPKERFSAEFPKEGPSILRIQQVVRGDSAAYFCASQLGRQGLNTEAFFGQGTRLTVV.